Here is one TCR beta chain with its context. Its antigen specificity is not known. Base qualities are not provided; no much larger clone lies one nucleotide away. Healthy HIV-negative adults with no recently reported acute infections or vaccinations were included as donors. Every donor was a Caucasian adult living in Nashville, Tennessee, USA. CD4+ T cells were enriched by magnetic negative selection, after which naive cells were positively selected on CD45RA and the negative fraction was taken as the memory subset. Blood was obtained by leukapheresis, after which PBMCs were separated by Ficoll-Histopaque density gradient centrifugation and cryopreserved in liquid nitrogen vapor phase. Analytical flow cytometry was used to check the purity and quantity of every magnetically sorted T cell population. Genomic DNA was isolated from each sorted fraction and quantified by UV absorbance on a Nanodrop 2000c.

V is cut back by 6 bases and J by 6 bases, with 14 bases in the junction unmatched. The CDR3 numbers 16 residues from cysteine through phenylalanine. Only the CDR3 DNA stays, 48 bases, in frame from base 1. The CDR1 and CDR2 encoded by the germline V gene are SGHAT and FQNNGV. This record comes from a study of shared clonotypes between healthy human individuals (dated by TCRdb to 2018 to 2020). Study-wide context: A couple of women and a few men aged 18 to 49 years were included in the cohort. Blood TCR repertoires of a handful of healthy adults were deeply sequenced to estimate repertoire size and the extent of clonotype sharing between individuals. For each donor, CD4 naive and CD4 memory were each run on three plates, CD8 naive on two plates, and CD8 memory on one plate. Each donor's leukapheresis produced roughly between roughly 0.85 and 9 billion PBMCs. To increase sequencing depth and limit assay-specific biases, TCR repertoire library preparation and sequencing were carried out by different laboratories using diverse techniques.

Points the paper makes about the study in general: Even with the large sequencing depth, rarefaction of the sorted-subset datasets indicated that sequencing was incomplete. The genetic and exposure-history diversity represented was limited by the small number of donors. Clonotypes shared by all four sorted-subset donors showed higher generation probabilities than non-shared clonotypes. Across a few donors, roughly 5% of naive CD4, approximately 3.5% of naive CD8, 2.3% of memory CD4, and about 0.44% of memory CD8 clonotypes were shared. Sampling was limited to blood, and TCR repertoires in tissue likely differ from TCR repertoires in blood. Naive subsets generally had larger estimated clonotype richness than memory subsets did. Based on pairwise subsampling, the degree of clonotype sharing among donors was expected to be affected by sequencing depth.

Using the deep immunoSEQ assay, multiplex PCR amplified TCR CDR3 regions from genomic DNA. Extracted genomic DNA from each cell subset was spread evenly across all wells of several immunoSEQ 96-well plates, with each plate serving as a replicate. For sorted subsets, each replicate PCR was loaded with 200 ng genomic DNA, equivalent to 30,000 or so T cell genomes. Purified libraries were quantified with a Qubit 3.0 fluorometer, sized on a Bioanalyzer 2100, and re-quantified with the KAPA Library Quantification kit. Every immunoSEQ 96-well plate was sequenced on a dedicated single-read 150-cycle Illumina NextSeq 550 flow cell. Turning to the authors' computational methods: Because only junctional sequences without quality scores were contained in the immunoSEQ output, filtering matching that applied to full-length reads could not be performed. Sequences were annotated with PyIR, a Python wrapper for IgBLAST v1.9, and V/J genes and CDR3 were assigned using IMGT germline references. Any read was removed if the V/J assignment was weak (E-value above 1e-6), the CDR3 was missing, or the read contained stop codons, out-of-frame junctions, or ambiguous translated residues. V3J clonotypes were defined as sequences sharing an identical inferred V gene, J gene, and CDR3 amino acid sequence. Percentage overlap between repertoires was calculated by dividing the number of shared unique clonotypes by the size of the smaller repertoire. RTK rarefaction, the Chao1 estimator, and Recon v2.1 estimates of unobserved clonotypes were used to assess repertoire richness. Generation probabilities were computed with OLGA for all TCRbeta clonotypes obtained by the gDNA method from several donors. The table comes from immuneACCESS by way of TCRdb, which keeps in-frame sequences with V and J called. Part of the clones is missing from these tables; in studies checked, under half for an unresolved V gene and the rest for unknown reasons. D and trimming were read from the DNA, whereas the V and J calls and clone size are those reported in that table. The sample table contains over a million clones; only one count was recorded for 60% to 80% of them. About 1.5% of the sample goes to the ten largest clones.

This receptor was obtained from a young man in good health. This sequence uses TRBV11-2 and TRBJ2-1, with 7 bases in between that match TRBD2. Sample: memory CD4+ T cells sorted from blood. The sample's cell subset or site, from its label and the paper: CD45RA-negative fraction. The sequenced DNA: TGTGCCAGCAGGGTCCTTACTAGCGTGTCTGGCAATGAGCAGTTCTTC. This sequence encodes CASRVLTSVSGNEQFF.